A selection of T cell receptor beta chains follows, all from one sample in a study of OX40 agonist ivuxolimab in advanced cancers. Assay: immunoSEQ multiplex PCR; the TCRdb copy retains only in-frame clones and omits some. The sample lists some 120,000 clones, about 90% occurring once. This sample comprised CD4+ or CD8+ T cells sorted from blood, obtained in a trial of the OX40 agonist ivuxolimab. The receptors were sampled from an adult with an advanced solid tumor such as melanoma, head and neck, liver or kidney cancer. The CDR3 runs from the conserved cysteine through the conserved F or W. D genes are given only for firm matches. Rows may omit the clone size; those that give it use once, few, many or a size class.

- TRBJ2-7 - TRBV28 CASSSRKTEQYF TGTGCCAGCAGTTCTCGTAAGACCGAGCAGTACTTC
- TRBJ2-1 - TRBV7-3 CASSLIPTAYNEQFF TGTGCCAGCAGCTTAATTCCTACTGCTTACAATGAGCAGTTCTTC
- TRBJ1-5 - TRBV18 CASSPLETQPQHF TGTGCCAGCTCACCGTTAGAAACTCAGCCCCAGCATTTT
- TRBJ1-1 - TRBV18 CASSPFVGLDSEAFF TGTGCCAGCTCACCATTTGTGGGCTTAGATTCTGAAGCTTTCTTT
- TRBJ2-1 - TRBV19 CASSREYMSSYNEQFF TGTGCCAGTAGTAGGGAATACATGAGCTCCTACAATGAGCAGTTCTTC
TRBD1 TRBJ1-1 - TRBV27 CASSRDRGNTEAFF TGTGCCAGCAGCAGAGACAGGGGGAACACTGAAGCTTTCTTT
- TRBJ1-1 - TRBV5-4 CASRPGQTGFDTEAFF TGTGCCAGCAGACCCGGACAGACCGGGTTTGACACTGAAGCTTTCTTT
TRBD1 TRBJ1-1 - TRBV5-5 CASSLDRGGTEAFF TGTGCCAGCAGCTTGGACAGGGGTGGCACTGAAGCTTTCTTT
TRBD1 TRBJ1-5 - TRBV12-5 CASAMGQGAFGNQPQHF TGTGCTAGTGCTATGGGACAGGGGGCGTTCGGCAATCAGCCCCAGCATTTT
TRBD1 TRBJ1-2 - TRBV10-3 CAIKGTGLYGYTF TGTGCCATCAAGGGGACAGGGCTCTATGGCTACACCTTC
- TRBJ2-7 - TRBV7-9 CASSSQGYEQYF TGTGCCAGCAGCTCACAGGGCTACGAGCAGTACTTC
TRBD2 TRBJ2-7 - TRBV5-1 CASSLGTSGYEQYF TGCGCCAGCAGCTTGGGGACTAGCGGGTACGAGCAGTACTTC
TRBD2 TRBJ2-7 - TRBV6-5 CASSYSASGSYEQYF TGTGCCAGCAGTTACTCGGCTAGCGGCTCCTACGAGCAGTACTTC
- TRBJ2-5 - TRBV15 CATSRGSQETQYF TGTGCCACCAGCAGAGGGAGTCAAGAGACCCAGTACTTC
TRBD1 TRBJ1-3 - TRBV18 CASSPNRDRGISGNTIYF TGTGCCAGCTCACCCAACCGGGACAGGGGGATCTCTGGAAACACCATATATTTT
- TRBJ2-5 once TRBV21-1 CASKPGEETQYF TGTGCCAGCAAACCAGGGGAGGAGACCCAGTACTTC
TRBD2 TRBJ2-7 - TRBV9 CASSVEAGARSYEQYF TGTGCCAGCAGCGTCGAAGCGGGAGCGCGCTCCTACGAGCAGTACTTC
- TRBJ1-5 - TRBV7-8 CASSLVENLSNQPQHF TGTGCCAGCAGCTTAGTGGAGAACCTTAGCAATCAGCCCCAGCATTTT
TRBD1 TRBJ1-1 - TRBV5-1 CASSPGGQGAAEAFF TGCGCCAGCAGCCCCGGAGGACAGGGGGCTGCTGAAGCTTTCTTT
- TRBJ1-3 - TRBV19 CASSATGSLNYFSGNTIYF TGTGCCAGTAGTGCCACGGGGTCCTTAAACTATTTCTCTGGAAACACCATATATTTT